One and the same sample provided the 22 T cell receptor beta chains below, sequenced in a study of HIV-infected patients and healthy controls. Alpha and beta constant-region primers primed reverse transcription of approximately 500 ng RNA. Separate chain-specific third strand synthesis with multiplexing indices produced the alpha and beta libraries. TCRdb processed the 5' RACE reads anew with MiXCR; each CDR3 protein has one entry. The table records about 10,000 distinct CDR3 sequences, around 4.9% of them present only once. Whole blood was used without fractionation, so all unsorted peripheral T cells were included. Sequenced here: blood, sampled before antiretroviral therapy. These receptor sequences come from an adult with HIV infection.

This clonotype was observed at least ten times. The genes are TRBV18 and TRBJ2-5; D perhaps matches TRBD2 (5 bases). The V end lost 2 bases, the J end lost 2 bases, and 6 bases lay between the germline ends. Looked up from germline, CDR1 is KGHSH and CDR2 is LQKENI. The CDR3 runs to 13 residues. The CDR3 nucleotides read TGTGCCAGCTCACCAGGACTTCAAGAGACCCAGTACTTC. Translating it yields CASSPGLQETQYF.

This clonotype has a count of ten or more. This chain joins TRBV21-1 and TRBJ2-3; the table gives TRBD1 as D, unverified against the DNA. TRBV21-1 is a listed pseudogene. The CDR3 has 18 residues. The CDR3 region is CASSKAGNLGQTTDTQYF. DNA of the CDR3: TGTGCCAGCAGCAAAGCGGGTAATTTGGGACAGACAACAGATACGCAGTATTTT.

This clonotype was detected many times. The V call is TRBV6-5, the J call TRBJ2-7, with 8 bases fitting TRBD1. The V gene's germline CDR1 is MNHEY and CDR2 SVGAGI. After removal of 0 bases from V and 2 bases from J, the junction contained 3 bases not matched to a gene. The length of the CDR3 is 15 residues. Here the CDR3 DNA reads TGTGCCAGCAGTTACTCGAACAGGGGGGCCTACGAGCAGTACTTC. Translating it yields CASSYSNRGAYEQYF.

This clonotype was counted at least ten times. The chain is built from TRBV12-3 or TRBV12-4 and TRBJ2-3; weak D call: TRBD1 (5 bases). The length of the CDR3 is 13 residues. Trimming took 3 bases from V and 4 from J, leaving 8 bases between them. The CDR3 nucleotides read TGTGCCAGCAGTTTGGGGCTGCCAGATACGCAGTATTTT. Amino acid sequence: CASSLGLPDTQYF.

Ten or more counts support this clonotype. The CDR3 DNA is TGTGCCAGCACAGGGACAGCGAACACCGGGGAGCTGTTTTTT. This translates into CASTGTANTGELFF. The chain employs TRBV6-2 or TRBV6-3 and TRBJ2-2; TRBD1 aligns across 7 bases. Germline CDR1 and CDR2: MNHEY and SVGEGT. This CDR3 region has 14 residues. J gave up 0 bases and V 7 bases, and 2 bases lay outside the gene matches.

This clonotype has at least ten counts. The J gene is TRBJ2-1, the V gene TRBV5-1; 8 bases are shared with TRBD1. Germline CDR1 is SGHRS and CDR2 is YFSETQ. The CDR3 loop spans 15 amino acids. Trimming cost V 2 bases and J 5 bases; bases outside gene matches: 6. The CDR3 is CASSLWTGSDNEQFF. The CDR3 DNA sequence: TGCGCCAGCAGCTTATGGACAGGGTCGGACAATGAGCAGTTCTTC.

This clonotype occurred many times. The CDR3 reads CASSLEQPSYEQYF. DNA for the CDR3: TGTGCCAGCAGTTTAGAACAGCCCTCCTACGAGCAGTACTTC. The chain links TRBV28 to TRBJ2-7; no clear D gene. The CDR3 covers 14 residues. V lost 2 bases to trimming and J lost 0 bases, with 8 bases between them. Germline CDR1 reads MDHEN; CDR2 reads SYDVKM.

This clonotype was counted ten times or more. The chain is built from TRBV7-9 and TRBJ2-5, with 11 bases aligning to TRBD2. The CDR3 contains 14 residues. The germline V gene encodes CDR1 SEHNR and CDR2 FQNEAQ (reference sequence). V shed 6 bases and J 2 bases; nucleotides not matched to a gene: 2. CDR3 coding DNA: TGTGCCAGCAGACTAGCGGGGGCTCAAGAGACCCAGTACTTC. Its protein is CASRLAGAQETQYF. Full variable domain (rest looked up from reference TRBV7-9 and TRBJ2-5): DTGVSQNPRHKITKRGQNVTFRCDPISEHNRLYWYRQTLGQGPEFLTYFQNEAQLEKSRLLSDRFSAERPKGSFSTLEIQRTEQGDSAMYLCASRLAGAQETQYFGPGTRLLVL.

Ten or more counts support this clonotype. The genes are TRBV27 and TRBJ2-1, with 10 bases lining up with TRBD2. Trimming cost V 2 bases and J 4 bases; bases outside gene matches: 11. Germline V lookup: CDR1 MNHEY, CDR2 SMNVEV (reference sequence). The CDR3 loop spans 18 amino acids. The chain's CDR3 is CASSLAPLGLAFYNEQFF. CDR3 in DNA: TGTGCCAGCAGTTTAGCGCCTTTGGGACTAGCGTTTTACAATGAGCAGTTCTTC.

This clonotype was observed at least ten times. The V call is TRBV29-1, the J call TRBJ2-3; D is possibly TRBD2 (5 bases). Trimming left V 4 bases short and J 1 base short, with 9 bases between. The CDR3 contains 13 residues. Germline loops: CDR1 SQVTM, CDR2 ANQGSEA. The DNA for the CDR3 is TGCAGCGTTGGTGAACTAGGCACAGATACGCAGTATTTT. It is translated as CSVGELGTDTQYF.

This clonotype is deemed medium-sized. This chain joins TRBV5-1 and TRBJ1-5, with 8 bases identical to TRBD1. The trim removed 2 bases at V and 5 bases at J, leaving 6 bases unmatched. The CDR3 is 15 amino acids. CDR1 SGHRS and CDR2 YFSETQ come from the germline V gene. CDR3 coding DNA: TGCGCCAGCAGCTTAACCGGACAGGGAGATCAGCCCCAGCATTTT. Translation gives CASSLTGQGDQPQHF.

This clonotype was counted at least ten times. The chain employs TRBV28 and TRBJ2-7; D is perhaps TRBD1 (6 bases). Per germline, CDR1 MDHEN and CDR2 SYDVKM. V was trimmed by 7 bases and J by 0 bases, leaving 16 bases between them. CDR3 length equals 15 residues. CDR3: CASIKGGSSSYEQYF. The CDR3 DNA reads TGTGCCAGCATCAAAGGGGGTTCTAGCTCCTACGAGCAGTACTTC.

Within the sample, this clonotype is medium-sized. This chain uses TRBV7-8 with TRBJ2-1; D is unclear. Germline values: CDR1 SGHVS, CDR2 FQNEAQ. V was clipped by 0 bases and J by 2 bases, with 8 bases between them. The CDR3 consists of 15 residues. The CDR3 here is CASSLAANTYNEQFF. In DNA, the CDR3 is TGTGCCAGCAGCTTAGCAGCGAATACCTACAATGAGCAGTTCTTC.

This clonotype was observed many times. This sequence joins TRBV24-1 and TRBJ2-2, with D uncertain. Germline CDR1 is KGHDR and CDR2 is SFDVKD. V dropped 1 base and J dropped 8 bases, with 4 bases sitting between them. The CDR3 spans 12 residues. CDR3 loop: CATSDFGGELFF. The CDR3 DNA sequence: TGTGCCACCAGTGATTTTGGAGGGGAGCTGTTTTTT.

The sample holds many counts of this clonotype. This sequence joins TRBV29-1 and TRBJ2-3; TRBD2 is a possible D gene (5 bases). This CDR3 comprises 13 residues. The germline V gene encodes CDR1 SQVTM and CDR2 ANQGSEA. Trimming shortened V by 4 bases and J by 2 bases, and 10 bases separated the two germline ends. The CDR3: CSVGGGFTDTQYF. The CDR3 DNA follows: TGCAGCGTTGGCGGCGGGTTCACAGATACGCAGTATTTT.

This clonotype is labeled medium-sized (0.01 to 0.1%). V usage is TRBV5-4 and J usage is TRBJ2-7; 13 nucleotides agree with TRBD2. Per the germline V gene, CDR1 is SGHNT and CDR2 is YYREEE (reference sequence). V was pared by 4 bases and J by 2 bases, with 3 bases of the junction left unmatched. This CDR3 spans 15 amino acids. CDR3 residues: CASSPGTSGTYEQYF. Here the CDR3 DNA reads TGTGCCAGCAGCCCAGGGACTAGCGGGACCTACGAGCAGTACTTC.

At least ten counts were recorded for this clonotype. The rearrangement links TRBV29-1 to TRBJ2-7; possibly TRBD1 or TRBD2 for D (6 bases each). The ends were cut back, 6 bases at V and 2 bases at J, with 17 bases in the middle. This CDR3 is built from 14 residues. Germline V CDR1 and CDR2: SQVTM, ANQGSEA. The DNA for the CDR3 is TGCAGCGTGGAGGGGGTCGGGGGCCCCTACGAGCAGTACTTC. It specifies CSVEGVGGPYEQYF.

This clonotype was seen ten or more times. The gene calls are TRBV19 and TRBJ2-3; tentatively, D is TRBD2 (5 bases). Germline V gene data show CDR1 as LNHDA and CDR2 as SQIVND (reference sequence). V gave up 6 bases and J gave up 3 bases, with 19 bases separating them. CDR3 size: 16 residues. CDR3 loop: CASSASGLARTDTQYF. As DNA, the CDR3 is TGTGCCAGTAGCGCGAGTGGACTCGCCCGGACAGATACGCAGTATTTT.

This clonotype was seen at least ten times. The genes are TRBV29-1 and TRBJ1-1; D call uncertain. This CDR3 comprises 13 residues. V gave up 2 bases and J gave up 3 bases, with 10 bases separating them. Per germline, CDR1 SQVTM and CDR2 ANQGSEA. The CDR3 sequence is CSVEREIDTEAFF. The CDR3 nucleotides read TGCAGCGTTGAACGGGAAATAGACACTGAAGCTTTCTTT.

This clonotype was counted ten times or more. This sequence joins TRBV29-1 and TRBJ2-1; 10 nucleotides line up with TRBD1. The CDR3 is 16 amino acids. The junction had 13 bases not matched to a gene; V was cut back by 3 bases and J by 8 bases. Germline CDR1 and CDR2: SQVTM and ANQGSEA. Here the CDR3 reads CSVDGTGVLLRDEQFF. The CDR3 DNA follows: TGCAGCGTTGATGGGACAGGGGTCCTATTGAGGGATGAGCAGTTCTTC.

This clonotype was recorded at least ten times. The rearrangement uses TRBV3-1 and TRBJ2-3; D remains unclear. Germline assignment: CDR1 LGHDT and CDR2 YNNKEL (reference sequence). With 10 bases removed from V and 0 bases from J, the gap between germline ends came to 14 bases. CDR3 size: 14 residues. In DNA form, the CDR3 reads TGTGCCAACACAGAACCGCGGAGCACAGATACGCAGTATTTT. Amino acids: CANTEPRSTDTQYF.

There are many counts of this clonotype. V gene TRBV9 combines with J gene TRBJ2-2, with D unclear. CDR1 is SGDLS and CDR2 is YYNGEE in the germline V gene. The V and J ends lost 4 bases and 0 bases respectively, with 7 bases between them. There are 14 residues in the CDR3. The CDR3 reads CASSPLANTGELFF. In DNA, the CDR3 is TGTGCCAGCAGCCCTCTAGCGAACACCGGGGAGCTGTTTTTT.